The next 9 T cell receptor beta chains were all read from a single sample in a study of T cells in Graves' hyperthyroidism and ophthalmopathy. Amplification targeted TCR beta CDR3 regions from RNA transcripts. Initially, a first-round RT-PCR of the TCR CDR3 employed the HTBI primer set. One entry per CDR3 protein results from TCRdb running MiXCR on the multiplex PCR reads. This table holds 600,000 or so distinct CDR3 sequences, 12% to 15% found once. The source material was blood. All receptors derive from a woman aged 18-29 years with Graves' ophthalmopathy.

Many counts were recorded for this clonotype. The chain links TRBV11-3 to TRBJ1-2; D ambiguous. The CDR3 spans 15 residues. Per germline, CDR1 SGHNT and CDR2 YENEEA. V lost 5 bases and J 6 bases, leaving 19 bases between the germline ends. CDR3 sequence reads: CASSPLKGDLDGYTF. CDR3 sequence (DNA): TGTGCCAGCAGCCCCCTGAAGGGAGACTTGGATGGCTACACCTTC.

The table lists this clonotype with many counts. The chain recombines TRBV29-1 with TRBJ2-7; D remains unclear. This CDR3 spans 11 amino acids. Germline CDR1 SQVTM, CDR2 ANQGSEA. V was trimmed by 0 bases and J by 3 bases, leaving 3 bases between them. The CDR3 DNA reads TGCAGCGTTGAAGATTACTACGAGCAGTACTTC. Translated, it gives CSVEDYYEQYF.

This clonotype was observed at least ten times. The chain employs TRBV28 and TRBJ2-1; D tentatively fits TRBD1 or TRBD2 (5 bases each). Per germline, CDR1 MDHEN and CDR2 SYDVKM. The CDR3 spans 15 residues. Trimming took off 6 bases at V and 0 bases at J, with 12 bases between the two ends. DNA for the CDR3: TGTGCCAGCAGCCTCGGGACCCACTCCTACAATGAGCAGTTCTTC. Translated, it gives CASSLGTHSYNEQFF.

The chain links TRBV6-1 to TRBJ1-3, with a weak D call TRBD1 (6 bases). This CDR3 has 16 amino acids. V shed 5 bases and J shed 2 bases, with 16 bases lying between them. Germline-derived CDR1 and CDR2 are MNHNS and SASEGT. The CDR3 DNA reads TGTGCCAGCAGTTCCACAGCCCGACAGGCTGGAAACACCATATATTTT. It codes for CASSSTARQAGNTIYF.

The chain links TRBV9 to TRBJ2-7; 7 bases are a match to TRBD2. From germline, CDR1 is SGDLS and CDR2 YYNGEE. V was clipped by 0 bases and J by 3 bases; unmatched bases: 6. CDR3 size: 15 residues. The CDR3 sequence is CASSVGGGGLYEQYF. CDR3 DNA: TGTGCCAGCAGCGTAGGGGGCGGGGGTCTCTACGAGCAGTACTTC. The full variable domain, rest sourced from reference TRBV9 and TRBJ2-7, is DSGVTQTPKHLITATGQRVTLRCSPRSGDLSVYWYQQSLDQGLQFLIQYYNGEERAKGNILERFSAQQFPDLHSELNLSSLELGDSALYFCASSVGGGGLYEQYFGPGTRLTVT.

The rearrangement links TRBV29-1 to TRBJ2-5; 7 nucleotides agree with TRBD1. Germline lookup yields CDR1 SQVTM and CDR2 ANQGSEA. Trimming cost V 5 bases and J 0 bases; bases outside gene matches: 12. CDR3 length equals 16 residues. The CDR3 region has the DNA TGCAGCGTTCTTCGACAGGGAGTAAGGTACCAAGAGACCCAGTACTTC. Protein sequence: CSVLRQGVRYQETQYF. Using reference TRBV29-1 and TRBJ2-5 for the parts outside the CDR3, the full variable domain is SAVISQKPSRDICQRGTSLTIQCQVDSQVTMMFWYRQQPGQSLTLIATANQGSEATYESGFVIDKFPISRPNLTFSTLTVSNMSPEDSSIYLCSVLRQGVRYQETQYFGPGTRLLVL.

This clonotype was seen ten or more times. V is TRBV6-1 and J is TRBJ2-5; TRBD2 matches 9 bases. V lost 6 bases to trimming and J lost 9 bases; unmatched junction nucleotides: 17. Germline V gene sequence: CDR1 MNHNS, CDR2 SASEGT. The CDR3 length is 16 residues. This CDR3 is CASRANSGSDIGAQYF. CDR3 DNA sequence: TGTGCCAGCAGGGCTAATAGCGGGAGTGATATAGGGGCCCAGTACTTC.

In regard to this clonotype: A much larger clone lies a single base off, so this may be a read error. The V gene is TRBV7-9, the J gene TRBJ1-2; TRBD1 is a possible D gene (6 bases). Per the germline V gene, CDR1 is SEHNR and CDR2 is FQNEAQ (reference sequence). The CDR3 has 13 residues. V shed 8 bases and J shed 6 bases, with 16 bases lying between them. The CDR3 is CASGRQDLDGYTF. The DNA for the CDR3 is TGTGCCAGCGGTCGACAGGATTTAGATGGCTACACCTTC.

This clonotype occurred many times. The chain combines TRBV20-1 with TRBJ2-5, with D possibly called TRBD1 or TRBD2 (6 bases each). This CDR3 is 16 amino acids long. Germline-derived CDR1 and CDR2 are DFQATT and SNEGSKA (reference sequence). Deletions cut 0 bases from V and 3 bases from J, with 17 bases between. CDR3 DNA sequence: TGCAGTGCTAGAGATCTGGGGGGCGCAGCCAAAGAGACCCAGTACTTC. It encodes CSARDLGGAAKETQYF.